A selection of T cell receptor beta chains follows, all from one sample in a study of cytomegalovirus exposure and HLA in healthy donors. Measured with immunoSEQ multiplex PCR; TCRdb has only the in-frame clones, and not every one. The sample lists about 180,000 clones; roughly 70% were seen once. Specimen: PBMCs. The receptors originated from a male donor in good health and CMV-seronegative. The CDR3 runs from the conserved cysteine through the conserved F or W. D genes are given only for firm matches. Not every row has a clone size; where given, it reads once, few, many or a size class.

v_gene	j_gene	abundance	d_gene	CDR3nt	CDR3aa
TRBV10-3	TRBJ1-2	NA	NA	TGTGCCATCACACTCTCCATTAACTATGGCTACACCTTC	CAITLSINYGYTF
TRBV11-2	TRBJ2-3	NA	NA	TGTGCCAGCAGCTTAGATGCAGGGTGGTCTTCAGATACGCAGTATTTT	CASSLDAGWSSDTQYF
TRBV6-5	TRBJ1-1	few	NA	TGTGCCAGCAGTTACTCGGGGGCCATGAACACTGAAGCTTTCTTT	CASSYSGAMNTEAFF
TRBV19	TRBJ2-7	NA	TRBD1	TGTGCCAGTAGTATAGTAGGGGGCCGTAACGAGCAGTACTTC	CASSIVGGRNEQYF
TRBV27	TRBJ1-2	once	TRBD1	TGTGCCAGCAGTGGGGGTATACAGGGGGCGGGCGGCTACACCTTC	CASSGGIQGAGGYTF
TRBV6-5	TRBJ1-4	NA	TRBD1	TGTGCCAGCAGTTCCGAGGGGGCTGGTGAAAAACTGTTTTTT	CASSSEGAGEKLFF
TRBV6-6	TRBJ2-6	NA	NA	TGTGCCACCGGGGGGGCCAACGTCCTGACTTTC	CATGGANVLTF
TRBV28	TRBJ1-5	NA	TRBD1	TGTGCCAGTTCCTCCGGACAGGGGGATCAGCCCCAGCATTTT	CASSSGQGDQPQHF
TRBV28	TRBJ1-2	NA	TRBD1	TGTGCCAGCAGTTTCCTACAGGGGAAAAGCACCTTC	CASSFLQGKSTF
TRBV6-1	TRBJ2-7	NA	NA	TGTGCCAGCAGTGAGGGCGACTCCTACGAGCAGTACTTC	CASSEGDSYEQYF
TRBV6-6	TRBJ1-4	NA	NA	TGTGCCAGCAGTTACTCCCCGCAGACTAATGAAAAACTGTTTTTT	CASSYSPQTNEKLFF
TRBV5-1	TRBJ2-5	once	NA	TGCGCCAGCAGCCCGGGGCGGGGTGAGACCCAGTACTTC	CASSPGRGETQYF
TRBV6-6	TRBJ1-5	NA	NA	TGTGCCAGCAGCCCTATGGGCGCCGGCAATCAGCCCCAGCATTTT	CASSPMGAGNQPQHF
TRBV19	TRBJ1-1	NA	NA	TGTGCCAGTTCTGGTACAGGTACTTTGAACACTGAAGCTTTCTTT	CASSGTGTLNTEAFF
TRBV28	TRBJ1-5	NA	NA	TGTGCCAGCAGAGTTTGGGGGGAAAGCAATCAGCCCCAGCATTTT	CASRVWGESNQPQHF
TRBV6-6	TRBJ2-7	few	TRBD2	TGTGCCAGCATCGGGACTAGCGGGACCTACGAGCAGTACTTC	CASIGTSGTYEQYF
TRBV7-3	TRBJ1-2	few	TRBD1	TGTGCCAGCAGTCAAACAGGGGGCGCGGAAGGCTACACCTTC	CASSQTGGAEGYTF
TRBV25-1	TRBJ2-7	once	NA	TGTGCCAGCAGTGAAGGGCATTACGGCGAGCAGTACTTC	CASSEGHYGEQYF
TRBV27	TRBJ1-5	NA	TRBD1	TGTGCCAGCAGCACACAGGGGAATAGCAATCAGCCCCAGCATTTT	CASSTQGNSNQPQHF
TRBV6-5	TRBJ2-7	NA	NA	TGTGCCAGCAGTTACGGGACACCGGTCGCGGAGCAGTACTTC	CASSYGTPVAEQYF
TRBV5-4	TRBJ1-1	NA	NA	TGTGCCAGCAGCCCCCGGGGGGGGAACACTGAAGCTTTCTTT	CASSPRGGNTEAFF
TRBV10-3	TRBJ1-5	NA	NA	TGTGCCATCTCCCCCACAGGGATCAATCAGCCCCAGCATTTT	CAISPTGINQPQHF
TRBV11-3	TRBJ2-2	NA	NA	TGTGCCAGCAGCCCCCGCGGACAACCGAACACCGGGGAGCTGTTTTTT	CASSPRGQPNTGELFF
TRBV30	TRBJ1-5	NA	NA	TGTGCCTGGAGTGGTCCAGGGTATAGCGGACAGCCCCAGCATTTT	CAWSGPGYSGQPQHF
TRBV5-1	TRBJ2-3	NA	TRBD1	TGCGCCAGCAGCCTTGCACCCGGGACAGGCACAGATACGCAGTATTTT	CASSLAPGTGTDTQYF
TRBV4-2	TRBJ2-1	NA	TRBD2	TGTGCCAGCAGGGTAAGGGCACGGGGGGGCCGGGATGAGCAGTTCTTC	CASRVRARGGRDEQFF
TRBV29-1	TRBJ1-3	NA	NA	TGCAGCGCTACCCGCGGGGACGGAAACACCATATATTTT	CSATRGDGNTIYF
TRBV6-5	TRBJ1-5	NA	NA	TGTGCCAGCAGTTACTCGAGTCTAGGCAATCAGCCCCAGCATTTT	CASSYSSLGNQPQHF
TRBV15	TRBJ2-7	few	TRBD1	TGTGCCACCAGCAGAAGGGGACAGGGGGGCTACGAGCAGTACTTC	CATSRRGQGGYEQYF
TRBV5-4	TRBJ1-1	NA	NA	TGTGCCAGCAGCCCCCCGGGTGGAATGAACACTGAAGCTTTCTTT	CASSPPGGMNTEAFF
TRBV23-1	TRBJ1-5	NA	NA	TGCGCCAGCAGCCCCTCGGGGAATGATCAGCCCCAGCATTTT	CASSPSGNDQPQHF
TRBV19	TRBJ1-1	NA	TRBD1	TGTGCCAGTAGTGTGGGACAGGGCTTCGATGAAGCTTTCTTT	CASSVGQGFDEAFF
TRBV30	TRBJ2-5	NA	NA	TGTGCCTGTTCGAGGGGGGGCCAAGAGACCCAGTACTTC	CACSRGGQETQYF
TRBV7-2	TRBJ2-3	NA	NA	TGTGCCAGCAGCCAGCGAGGGGGGGGCGGGACAGATACGCAGTATTTT	CASSQRGGGGTDTQYF
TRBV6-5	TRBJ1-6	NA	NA	TGTGCCAGCAGGGGGCCAAGGGATTCACCCCTCCACTTT	CASRGPRDSPLHF
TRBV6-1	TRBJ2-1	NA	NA	TGTGCCAGCAGTGAAGCCGGCGGATACCCCTACAATGAGCAGTTCTTC	CASSEAGGYPYNEQFF
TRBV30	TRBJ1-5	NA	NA	TGTGCCTGGAGTGATGACATGAATCAGCCCCAGCATTTT	CAWSDDMNQPQHF
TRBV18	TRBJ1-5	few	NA	TGTGCCAGCTCACCCCTAGACCCGGAGGGGCAGCCCCAGCATTTT	CASSPLDPEGQPQHF
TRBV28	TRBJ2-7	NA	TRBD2	TGTGCCAGCAAAACTAGCGGGAGCTACGAGCAGTACTTC	CASKTSGSYEQYF
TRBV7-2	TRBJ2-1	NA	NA	TGTGCCAGCAGCTTTGTCCTGGGCGACGGTGAGCAGTTCTTC	CASSFVLGDGEQFF
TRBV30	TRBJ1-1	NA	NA	TGTGCCTGGAGTCCAGACAGGGAAGCTTTCTTT	CAWSPDREAFF
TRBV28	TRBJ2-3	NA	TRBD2	TGTGCCAGCAGTTCTAGCGGGAGGAGCACAGATACGCAGTATTTT	CASSSSGRSTDTQYF
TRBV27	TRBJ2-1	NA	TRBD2	TGTGCCAGCAGTTTCAGGACTAGCGGGGGCCGCTGGGAGCAGTTCTTC	CASSFRTSGGRWEQFF
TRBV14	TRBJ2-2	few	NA	TGTGCCAGCAGCCTGTCCCCCAGGCCCGGGGAGCTGTTTTTT	CASSLSPRPGELFF
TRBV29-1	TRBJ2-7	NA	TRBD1	TGCAGCGTTGAAACAGACAGGGGGCTATTTGTGTTCTACGAGCAGTACTTC	CSVETDRGLFVFYEQYF
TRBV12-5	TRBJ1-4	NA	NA	TGTGCTAGTGCCAATTTATTTGGGGGGGAACTGTTTTTT	CASANLFGGELFF
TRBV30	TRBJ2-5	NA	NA	TGTGCCCTGGGCTGGCAGGATGGCGAGACCCAGTACTTC	CALGWQDGETQYF
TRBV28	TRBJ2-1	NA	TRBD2	TGTGCCAGCAGTTCAGGACTAGCGGGATACAATGAGCAGTTCTTC	CASSSGLAGYNEQFF